What follows are 15 T cell receptor beta chains derived from one specimen sequenced in a study of T cell responses to AZD1222 COVID-19 vaccine. Some clones are missing from TCRdb's copy, which holds only in-frame ones; the method was immunoSEQ multiplex PCR. The repertoire holds some 120,000 clones, with 85% to 90% as singletons. The specimen comprised peripheral blood, sampled on day 0 of AZD1222 vaccination. Receptors were obtained from an adult in good health.

CDR3 region: CAISLTMNTEAFF. CDR3 DNA sequence: TGTGCCATCAGTTTGACTATGAACACTGAAGCTTTCTTT. J is TRBJ1-1 and V is TRBV10-3; no definite D call. Looked up from germline, CDR1 is ENHRY and CDR2 is SYGVKD. This CDR3 comprises 13 residues. Trimming shortened V by 5 bases and J by 0 bases, and 7 bases separated the two germline ends.

V is TRBV3-1 (or the pseudogene TRBV3-2) and J is TRBJ2-2, with D uncertain. This CDR3 has 15 residues. V gave up 0 bases and J gave up 3 bases, with 8 bases separating them. Germline loops: CDR1 LGHDT, CDR2 YNNKEL (reference sequence). This chain's CDR3 is CASSQDLLYTGELFF. The CDR3 region has the DNA TGTGCCAGCAGCCAAGATTTACTTTACACCGGGGAGCTGTTTTTT.

The chain uses TRBV12-3 or TRBV12-4 and TRBJ1-2; no firm D call. The CDR3 length is 13 residues. V shed 3 bases and J shed 1 base, with 6 bases lying between them. The CDR3 is CASSLNLNYGYTF. CDR3 nucleotides: TGTGCCAGCAGTTTGAACCTTAACTATGGCTACACCTTC.

The V gene is TRBV4-3, the J gene TRBJ1-1, with D perhaps TRBD1 (6 bases). The V end was cut by 2 bases, the J end by 4 bases, with 14 bases between. Germline values: CDR1 LGHNA, CDR2 YSLEER. The CDR3 is made up of 15 amino acids. The CDR3 DNA follows: TGCGCCAGCAGCCAATGGGCAGGGGTTAGCACTGAAGCTTTCTTT. Translation gives CASSQWAGVSTEAFF.

V gene TRBV6-5 combines with J gene TRBJ2-5; D not certain. The CDR3 has 16 residues. V lost 0 bases and J lost 2, with 13 bases in between. CDR1 and CDR2 (germline): MNHEY, SVGAGI. Written as DNA, the CDR3 is TGTGCCAGCAGTTACTCGGGCAGCCTGCAACAAGAGACCCAGTACTTC. Translating it yields CASSYSGSLQQETQYF.

The chain carries TRBV6-2 or TRBV6-3 and TRBJ1-3; D ambiguous. Trimming pared 0 bases from V and 2 bases from J, leaving 14 bases between. The CDR3 is 17 amino acids. Per germline, CDR1 MNHEY and CDR2 SVGEGT. In nucleotides, the CDR3 is TGTGCCAGCAGTTACTCGACCCCTACCGGGCCTGGAAACACCATATATTTT. Translation gives CASSYSTPTGPGNTIYF.

The V and J genes are TRBV7-2 and TRBJ2-2, with D possibly matching TRBD2 (7 bases). Germline CDR1 is SGHTA and CDR2 is FQGNSA. V was clipped by 5 bases and J by 6 bases, with 13 bases between them. The CDR3 contains 14 residues. The CDR3 DNA reads TGTGCCAGCAGCACAAGAGGGGGGGCCGGGGAGCTGTTTTTT. It specifies CASSTRGGAGELFF.

The chain is built from TRBV12-3 or TRBV12-4 and TRBJ2-2; D gene unclear. The CDR3 runs to 12 residues. The germline V and J ends were trimmed by 7 bases and 5 bases, with 8 bases remaining between them. The CDR3 loop reads CASIIQTGELFF. The CDR3 DNA reads TGTGCCAGCATTATACAAACCGGGGAGCTGTTTTTT.

The chain employs TRBV7-3 and TRBJ2-1; 11 bases are shared with TRBD2. Germline values: CDR1 SGHTA, CDR2 FQGTGA. V gave up 6 bases and J gave up 10 bases; unmatched junction bases: 5. The CDR3 covers 13 residues. This CDR3 is CASSTSGGREQFF. The CDR3 bases are TGTGCCAGCAGTACTAGCGGGGGAAGAGAGCAGTTCTTC.

This chain links TRBV6-2 or TRBV6-3 with TRBJ2-1, with D perhaps TRBD1 (5 bases). Germline V gives CDR1 MNHEY, CDR2 SVGEGT. The CDR3 sequence is 13 residues long. Trimming removed 1 base from V and 5 bases from J, with 6 bases in between. CDR3 coding DNA: TGTGCCAGCAGTTACTACAGGAACAATGAGCAGTTCTTC. Residues: CASSYYRNNEQFF.

The chain joins TRBV12-5 to TRBJ1-5, with TRBD1 matching 7 bases. Trimming cost V 6 bases and J 3 bases; bases outside gene matches: 17. The CDR3 sequence is 18 residues long. The germline V gene has CDR1 LGHNT and CDR2 FRNRAP. The CDR3 DNA reads as TGTGCTAGTGGGATACGCCTTTCACCGGGACAGAACAATCAGCCCCAGCATTTT. Its translation is CASGIRLSPGQNNQPQHF.

J is TRBJ2-4 and V is TRBV19; 7 bases are a match to TRBD1. Germline V gene sequence: CDR1 LNHDA, CDR2 SQIVND (reference sequence). The trim removed 11 bases at V and 8 bases at J, leaving 6 bases unmatched. The CDR3 contains 11 residues. In DNA, the CDR3 is TGTGCCGGAGGAACAGGGGACATTCAGTACTTC. Translating gives CAGGTGDIQYF.

The J gene is TRBJ1-2, the V gene TRBV4-2; tentatively, D is TRBD1 (5 bases). The CDR3 has 15 amino acids. V was clipped by 3 bases and J by 2 bases, with 13 bases between them. Germline values: CDR1 LGHNA, CDR2 YNFKEQ. CDR3 region: CASSQGSGTNYGYTF. The CDR3, as DNA: TGTGCCAGCAGCCAGGGTTCAGGGACCAACTATGGCTACACCTTC.

This clone was found a few times. J is TRBJ2-7 and V is TRBV7-2, with 8 positions matching TRBD1. Germline V gene lookup returns CDR1 SGHTA and CDR2 FQGNSA. V dropped 4 bases and J dropped 1; count of bases not matched to a gene: 12. The CDR3 spans 17 residues. This CDR3 is CASSYRPTGGISYEQYF. The CDR3 region has the DNA TGTGCCAGCAGCTATCGCCCCACAGGGGGTATTTCCTACGAGCAGTACTTC. Complete variable domain (other parts from reference TRBV7-2 and TRBJ2-7): GAGVSQSPSNKVTEKGKDVELRCDPISGHTALYWYRQSLGQGLEFLIYFQGNSAPDKSGLPSDRFSAERTGGSVSTLTIQRTQQEDSAVYLCASSYRPTGGISYEQYFGPGTRLTVT.

The gene calls are TRBV6-5 and TRBJ1-1; D remains ambiguous. Deletions cut 0 bases from V and 2 bases from J, with 4 bases between. The CDR3 spans 13 residues. CDR1 and CDR2 from the germline V gene are MNHEY and SVGAGI. The CDR3 is CASSYSVNTEAFF. CDR3 nucleotide sequence: TGTGCCAGCAGTTACTCGGTAAACACTGAAGCTTTCTTT.